Below are 27 T cell receptor beta chains sequenced from a single sample in a study of T cell responses to AZD1222 COVID-19 vaccine. Assay used: immunoSEQ multiplex PCR; TCRdb lists only in-frame clones, some missing. The sample holds more than 150,000 clones, approximately 94% seen once. Sequences were derived from peripheral blood, sampled 28 days after the second AZD1222 dose. These receptors were obtained from an adult who received the AZD1222 COVID-19 vaccine.

The chain couples TRBV4-3 to TRBJ1-1; D not resolved. The germline V and J ends were trimmed by 1 base and 5 bases, with 8 bases remaining between them. Looked up from germline, CDR1 is LGHNA and CDR2 is YSLEER. The CDR3 runs to 13 residues. Written as DNA, the CDR3 is TGCGCCAGCAGCCAAGTAGCGGCGACTGAAGCTTTCTTT. Protein: CASSQVAATEAFF.

V is TRBV7-2 and J is TRBJ1-2, with 12 bases fitting TRBD1. With 5 bases clipped from V and 8 bases from J, the junction kept 9 bases outside the gene matches. Germline CDR1 is SGHTA and CDR2 is FQGNSA. The CDR3 extends over 15 amino acids. The CDR3 DNA reads TGTGCCAGCAGCCCAGGGACAGGGGGCTGGGGAGGCTACACCTTC. As protein: CASSPGTGGWGGYTF.

The rearrangement links TRBV19 to TRBJ2-2; D perhaps matches TRBD1 (5 bases). The V and J ends lost 9 bases and 1 base respectively, with 9 bases between them. The CDR3 runs to 13 residues. Germline CDR1 is LNHDA and CDR2 is SQIVND (reference sequence). CDR3 in DNA: TGTGCCAGCCTTGGACAGAACACCGGGGAGCTGTTTTTT. Its protein is CASLGQNTGELFF.

The chain carries TRBV7-9 and TRBJ1-4; D not resolved. Between the trimmed V and J ends, which lost 1 base and 5 bases, there was a span of 14 bases. The CDR3 covers 16 residues. Germline values: CDR1 SEHNR, CDR2 FQNEAQ (reference sequence). The CDR3 region is CASSLVPTDLNEKLFF. The CDR3 DNA reads as TGTGCCAGCAGCTTAGTGCCGACGGACCTAAATGAAAAACTGTTTTTT.

The chain recombines TRBV6-5 with TRBJ2-4, with a possible D match to TRBD1 (6 bases). This CDR3 is 14 amino acids long. The ends were cut back, 5 bases at V and 3 bases at J, with 11 bases in the middle. Germline V gene lookup returns CDR1 MNHEY and CDR2 SVGAGI. The CDR3 reads CASSTTGIKNIQYF. The CDR3 DNA is TGTGCCAGCAGTACCACAGGGATCAAAAACATTCAGTACTTC.

The chain carries TRBV5-1 and TRBJ1-4; D may be TRBD1 (5 bases). Trimming shortened V by 0 bases and J by 10 bases, and 13 bases separated the two germline ends. CDR1 is SGHRS, CDR2 YFSETQ, per germline. The CDR3 runs to 14 residues. CDR3 DNA sequence: TGCGCCAGCAGCTTGGAGGGGAAGGGAGGAAAACTGTTTTTT. As protein: CASSLEGKGGKLFF.

The chain combines TRBV28 with TRBJ2-2; the D gene is possibly TRBD1 (5 bases). V dropped 6 bases and J dropped 4 bases, with 12 bases sitting between them. Germline values: CDR1 MDHEN, CDR2 SYDVKM. This CDR3 has 14 amino acids. As DNA, the CDR3 is TGTGCCAGCAGACCGGCAGGGTCCACCGGGGAGCTGTTTTTT. Encoded protein: CASRPAGSTGELFF.

The chain links TRBV28 to TRBJ1-5; D unclear. Germline-derived CDR1 and CDR2 are MDHEN and SYDVKM. V lost 5 bases, J lost 2 bases, and 10 bases lay in between. There are 14 residues in the CDR3. The DNA of the CDR3 is TGTGCCAGCAGTGACAACGGGGGCAATCAGCCCCAGCATTTT. Translating gives CASSDNGGNQPQHF.

The chain combines TRBV24-1 with TRBJ2-7; D is uncertain. Trimming took off 0 bases at V and 5 bases at J, with 4 bases between the two ends. The CDR3 is made up of 12 amino acids. Germline lookup yields CDR1 KGHDR and CDR2 SFDVKD. The CDR3 coding sequence is TGTGCCACCAGTGATTTGTACGACGAGCAGTACTTC. It specifies CATSDLYDEQYF.

Worth noting for this clone: The sample holds other DNA sequences that translate to the same CDR3. V is TRBV4-3 and J is TRBJ2-3; D remains ambiguous. The germline CDR1 and CDR2 sequences are LGHNA and YSLEER. The V end was cut by 0 bases, the J end by 0 bases, with 7 bases between. The length of the CDR3 is 15 residues. In DNA, the CDR3 is TGCGCCAGCAGCCAAGATGGGCAAAGCACAGATACGCAGTATTTT. The encoded protein is CASSQDGQSTDTQYF.

The chain couples TRBV10-3 to TRBJ1-1; the D is unclear. Trimming removed 1 base at V and 4 bases at J, with 13 bases between. CDR1 is ENHRY and CDR2 is SYGVKD in the germline V gene. The CDR3 is 15 residues long. The CDR3 loop reads CAISELPGGSTEAFF. For the CDR3, the DNA is TGTGCCATCAGTGAGTTGCCCGGAGGGTCCACTGAAGCTTTCTTT.

About this clone: The sample holds other DNA sequences that translate to the same CDR3. The gene calls are TRBV5-1 and TRBJ2-5; no clear D gene. This CDR3 is built from 11 residues. Per the germline V gene, CDR1 is SGHRS and CDR2 is YFSETQ. V lost 0 bases, J lost 5 bases, and 2 bases lay in between. CDR3 sequence (DNA): TGCGCCAGCAGCTTGGAGGAGACCCAGTACTTC. Encoded protein: CASSLEETQYF.

The chain links TRBV19 to TRBJ1-5, with a possible D match to TRBD1 (6 bases). The V end lost 5 bases, the J end lost 0 bases, and 14 bases lay between the germline ends. CDR1 and CDR2 from the germline V gene are LNHDA and SQIVND (reference sequence). The CDR3 runs to 16 residues. In nucleotides, the CDR3 is TGTGCCAGTAGTTCAGGGACACCCGATAGCAATCAGCCCCAGCATTTT. It specifies CASSSGTPDSNQPQHF.

The chain carries TRBV30 and TRBJ2-2; D unresolved. The CDR3 totals 13 residues. V was pared by 0 bases and J by 1 base, with 3 bases between. Germline values: CDR1 GTSNPN, CDR2 SVGIG (reference sequence). DNA of the CDR3: TGTGCCTGGAGTGTAATGAACACCGGGGAGCTGTTTTTT. Translation gives CAWSVMNTGELFF.

This chain links TRBV19 with TRBJ1-4, with D possibly being TRBD1 (5 bases). Trimming took 5 bases from V and 12 from J, leaving 13 bases between them. This CDR3 has 12 residues. Germline-derived CDR1 and CDR2 are LNHDA and SQIVND (reference sequence). In nucleotides, the CDR3 is TGTGCCAGTAGTCATAGGGACGGGCAACTGTTTTTT. Translated, it gives CASSHRDGQLFF.

The chain couples TRBV3-1 (or the pseudogene TRBV3-2) to TRBJ2-4, with 7 bases aligning to TRBD1. The CDR3 contains 15 residues. The germline CDR1 and CDR2 sequences are LGHDT and YNNKEL (reference sequence). V gave up 5 bases and J gave up 6 bases; unmatched junction bases: 10. The CDR3 DNA is TGTGCCAGCAGCACCACGACAGGGTCTGTAAACATTCAGTACTTC. Protein: CASSTTTGSVNIQYF.

The chain carries TRBV6-5 and TRBJ1-1; D unclear. Trimming removed 0 bases from V and 10 bases from J, with 15 bases in between. Germline-derived CDR1 and CDR2 are MNHEY and SVGAGI. This CDR3 comprises 14 residues. The CDR3 is CASSYSPGRRGAFF. CDR3 nucleotide sequence: TGTGCCAGCAGTTACTCCCCAGGCCGGCGGGGAGCTTTCTTT.

The chain uses TRBV14 and TRBJ1-1; D not resolved. Deletions cut 0 bases from V and 12 bases from J, with 17 bases between. Germline V lookup: CDR1 SGHDN, CDR2 FVKESK. CDR3 size: 14 residues. CDR3 protein: CASSQDRWAAVPFF. CDR3 nucleotides: TGTGCCAGCAGCCAAGATCGCTGGGCCGCAGTGCCTTTCTTT.

This chain joins TRBV5-4 and TRBJ2-1; TRBD2 agrees at 15 bases. The CDR3 is made up of 15 amino acids. CDR1 is SGHNT, CDR2 YYREEE, per germline (reference sequence). J gave up 7 bases and V 3 bases, and 2 bases lay outside the gene matches. CDR3 bases: TGTGCCAGCAGCTCCGGGACTAGCGGGAGGAATGAGCAGTTCTTC. Its translation: CASSSGTSGRNEQFF.

The chain couples TRBV30 to TRBJ1-4, with 9 bases that match TRBD1. CDR3 length: 18 amino acids. The V gene's germline CDR1 is GTSNPN and CDR2 SVGIG (reference sequence). V gave up 5 bases and J gave up 0 bases; unmatched junction bases: 13. The CDR3 nucleotides read TGTGCCTGGGACCCGACCGGACAGGGGTTGGCAACTAATGAAAAACTGTTTTTT. Translated, it gives CAWDPTGQGLATNEKLFF.

CDR3 sequence reads: CASSFSDGNQPQHF. For the CDR3, the DNA is TGTGCCAGCAGTTTCTCCGATGGCAATCAGCCCCAGCATTTT. The chain recombines TRBV27 with TRBJ1-5; D not certain. CDR1 MNHEY and CDR2 SMNVEV come from the germline V gene (reference sequence). V was clipped by 3 bases and J by 2 bases, with 8 bases between them. This CDR3 is built from 14 residues.

The rearrangement joins TRBV13 to TRBJ1-1, with D unclear. Trimming removed 5 bases at V and 8 bases at J, with 12 bases between. The CDR3 runs 12 residues. Germline V CDR1 and CDR2: PRHDT, FYEKMQ (reference sequence). The CDR3 loop reads CASSRRRQEAFF. CDR3 in DNA: TGTGCCAGCAGCCGCAGACGGCAAGAAGCTTTCTTT.

The chain is built from TRBV4-3 and TRBJ2-1, with 13 bases lining up with TRBD2. V was clipped by 0 bases and J by 7 bases; unmatched bases: 6. The germline CDR1 and CDR2 sequences are LGHNA and YSLEER. The CDR3 length is 17 residues. DNA for the CDR3: TGCGCCAGCAGCCAAGACGTGACTAGCGGGGGGAGAAATGAGCAGTTCTTC. This gives the protein CASSQDVTSGGRNEQFF.

The chain carries TRBV19 and TRBJ2-1; D remains unclear. CDR1 is LNHDA and CDR2 is SQIVND in the germline V gene (reference sequence). V lost 5 bases, J lost 4 bases, and 6 bases lay in between. CDR3 length: 12 amino acids. The CDR3 loop reads CASSFRYNEQFF. The CDR3 region has the DNA TGTGCCAGTAGTTTCCGTTACAATGAGCAGTTCTTC.

The V and J genes are TRBV7-9 and TRBJ1-3; the D gene is possibly TRBD1 (6 bases). The length of the CDR3 is 18 residues. The V gene lost 2 bases and the J gene lost 1 base, with 18 bases spanning the gap. The V gene's germline CDR1 is SEHNR and CDR2 FQNEAQ (reference sequence). CDR3 residues: CASSLPTGTPTSGNTIYF. CDR3 DNA: TGTGCCAGCAGCTTACCCACCGGGACACCCACATCTGGAAACACCATATATTTT.

V gene TRBV15 combines with J gene TRBJ1-1, with TRBD1 as a possible D gene (5 bases). Germline V CDR1 and CDR2: LNHNV, YYDKDF (reference sequence). This CDR3 is 15 amino acids long. V was pared by 10 bases and J by 1 base, with 19 bases between. This chain's CDR3 is CASKKAAGTNTEAFF. The CDR3 DNA sequence: TGTGCCAGCAAAAAAGCTGCAGGGACGAACACTGAAGCTTTCTTT.

The gene calls are TRBV14 and TRBJ1-1, with no clear D. V dropped 4 bases and J dropped 0 bases, with 9 bases sitting between them. This CDR3 spans 14 amino acids. Germline V gives CDR1 SGHDN, CDR2 FVKESK. The CDR3 DNA is TGTGCCAGCAGCCCCCGGTTTCTGAACACTGAAGCTTTCTTT. Amino acid sequence: CASSPRFLNTEAFF. Full variable domain (missing parts from reference TRBV14 and TRBJ1-1): EAGVTQFPSHSVIEKGQTVTLRCDPISGHDNLYWYRRVMGKEIKFLLHFVKESKQDESGMPNNRFLAERTGGTYSTLKVQPAELEDSGVYFCASSPRFLNTEAFFGQGTRLTVV.